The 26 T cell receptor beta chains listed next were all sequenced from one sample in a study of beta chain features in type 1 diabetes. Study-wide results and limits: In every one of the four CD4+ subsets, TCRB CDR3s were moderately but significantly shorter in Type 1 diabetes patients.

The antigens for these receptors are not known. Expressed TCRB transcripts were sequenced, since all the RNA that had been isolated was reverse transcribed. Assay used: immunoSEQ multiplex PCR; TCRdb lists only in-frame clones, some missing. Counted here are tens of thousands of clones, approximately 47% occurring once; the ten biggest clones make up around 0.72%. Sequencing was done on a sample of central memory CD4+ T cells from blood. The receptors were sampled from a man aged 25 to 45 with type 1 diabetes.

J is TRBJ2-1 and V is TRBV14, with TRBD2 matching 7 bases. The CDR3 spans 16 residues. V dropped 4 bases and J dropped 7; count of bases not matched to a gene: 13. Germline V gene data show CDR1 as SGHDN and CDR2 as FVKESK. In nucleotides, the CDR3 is TGTGCCAGCAGCCGGAGAGGCGGGAGTCCGGAAAATGAGCAGTTCTTC. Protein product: CASSRRGGSPENEQFF.

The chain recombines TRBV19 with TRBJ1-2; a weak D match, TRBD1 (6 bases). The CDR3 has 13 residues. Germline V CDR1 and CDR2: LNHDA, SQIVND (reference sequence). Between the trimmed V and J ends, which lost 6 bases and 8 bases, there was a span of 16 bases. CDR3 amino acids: CASSKQGFYGYTF. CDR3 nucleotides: TGTGCCAGTAGCAAACAGGGTTTCTACGGCTACACCTTC.

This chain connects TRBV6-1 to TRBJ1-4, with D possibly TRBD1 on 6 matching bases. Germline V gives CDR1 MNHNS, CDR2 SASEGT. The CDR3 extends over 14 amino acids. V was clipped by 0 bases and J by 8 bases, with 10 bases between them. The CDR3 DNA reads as TGTGCCAGCAGTGAAGCCAGGGGACGCGAAAAACTGTTTTTT. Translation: CASSEARGREKLFF.

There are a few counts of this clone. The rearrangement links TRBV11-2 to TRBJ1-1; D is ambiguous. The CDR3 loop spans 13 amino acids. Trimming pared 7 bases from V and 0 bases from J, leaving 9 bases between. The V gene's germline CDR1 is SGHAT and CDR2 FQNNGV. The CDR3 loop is CASTGDMNTEAFF. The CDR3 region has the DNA TGTGCCAGCACCGGGGATATGAACACTGAAGCTTTCTTT.

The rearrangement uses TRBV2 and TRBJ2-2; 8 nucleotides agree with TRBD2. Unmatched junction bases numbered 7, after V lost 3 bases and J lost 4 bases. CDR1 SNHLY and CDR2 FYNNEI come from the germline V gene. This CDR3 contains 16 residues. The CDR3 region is CASSEGLAGITGELFF. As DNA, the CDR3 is TGTGCCAGCAGTGAGGGTCTAGCGGGTATCACCGGGGAGCTGTTTTTT.

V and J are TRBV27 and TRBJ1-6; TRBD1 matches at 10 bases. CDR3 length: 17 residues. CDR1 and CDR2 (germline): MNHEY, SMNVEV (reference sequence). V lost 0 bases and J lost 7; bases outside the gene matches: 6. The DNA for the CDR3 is TGTGCCAGCAGTTTATCTGGGGGACAGGGGAGGAATTCACCCCTCCACTTT. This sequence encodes CASSLSGGQGRNSPLHF.

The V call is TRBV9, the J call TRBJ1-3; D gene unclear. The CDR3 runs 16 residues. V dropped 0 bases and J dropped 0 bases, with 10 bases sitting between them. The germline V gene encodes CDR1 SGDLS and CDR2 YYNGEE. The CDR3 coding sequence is TGTGCCAGCAGCGTAGCCCACCGGGTCTCTGGAAACACCATATATTTT. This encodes CASSVAHRVSGNTIYF.

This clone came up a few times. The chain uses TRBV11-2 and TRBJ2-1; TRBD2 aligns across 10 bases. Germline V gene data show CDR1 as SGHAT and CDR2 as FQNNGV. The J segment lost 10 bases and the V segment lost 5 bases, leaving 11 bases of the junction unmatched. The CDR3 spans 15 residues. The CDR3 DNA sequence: TGTGCCAGCAGCCGTCGGAGCGGGGGGGCCGCGGAGCAGTTCTTC. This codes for CASSRRSGGAAEQFF.

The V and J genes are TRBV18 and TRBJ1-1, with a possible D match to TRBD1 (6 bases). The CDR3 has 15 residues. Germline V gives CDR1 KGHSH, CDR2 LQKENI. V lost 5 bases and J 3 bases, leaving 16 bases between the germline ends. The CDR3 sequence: CASSTTGKGDTEAFF. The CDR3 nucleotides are TGTGCCAGCTCAACCACAGGGAAAGGAGACACTGAAGCTTTCTTT.

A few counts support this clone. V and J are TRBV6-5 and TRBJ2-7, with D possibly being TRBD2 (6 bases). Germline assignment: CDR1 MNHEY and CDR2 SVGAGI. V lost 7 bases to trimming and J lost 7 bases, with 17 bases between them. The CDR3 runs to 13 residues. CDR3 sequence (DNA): TGTGCCAGCACCTACGGGGGAACGGGGGAGCAGTACTTC. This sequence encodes CASTYGGTGEQYF.

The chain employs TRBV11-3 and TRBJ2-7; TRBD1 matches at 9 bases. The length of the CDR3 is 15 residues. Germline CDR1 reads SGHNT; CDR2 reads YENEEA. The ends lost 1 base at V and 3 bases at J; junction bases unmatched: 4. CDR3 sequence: CASSLVGTGSYEQYF. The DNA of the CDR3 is TGTGCCAGCAGCTTAGTGGGGACAGGGAGCTACGAGCAGTACTTC.

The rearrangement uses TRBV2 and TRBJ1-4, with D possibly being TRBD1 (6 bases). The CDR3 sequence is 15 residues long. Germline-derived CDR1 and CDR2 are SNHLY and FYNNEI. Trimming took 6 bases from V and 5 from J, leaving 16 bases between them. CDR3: CASRSGQLQNEKLFF. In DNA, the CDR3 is TGTGCCAGCAGATCCGGACAGCTCCAGAATGAAAAACTGTTTTTT.

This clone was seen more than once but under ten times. The CDR3 coding sequence is TGTGCCAGCAGTTTTGGCCCACCAGGCAGCTCCTACAATGAGCAGTTCTTC. This encodes CASSFGPPGSSYNEQFF. The V and J genes are TRBV27 and TRBJ2-1, with D unresolved. Deletions cut 3 bases from V and 0 bases from J, with 15 bases between. The CDR3 extends over 17 amino acids. In germline, CDR1 is MNHEY, CDR2 SMNVEV (reference sequence).

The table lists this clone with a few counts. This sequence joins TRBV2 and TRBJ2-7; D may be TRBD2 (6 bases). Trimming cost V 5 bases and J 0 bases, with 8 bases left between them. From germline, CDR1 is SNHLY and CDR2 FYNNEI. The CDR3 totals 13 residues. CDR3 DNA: TGTGCCAGCAGTCGGGAGTTCTCCTACGAGCAGTACTTC. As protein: CASSREFSYEQYF.

CDR3 in DNA: TGTGCCAGCAGCCCCACCCAGATGAACACTGAAGCTTTCTTT. This codes for CASSPTQMNTEAFF. The gene calls are TRBV28 and TRBJ1-1, with no clear D. The CDR3 loop spans 14 amino acids. V lost 6 bases, J lost 0 bases, and 11 bases lay in between. The V gene's germline CDR1 is MDHEN and CDR2 SYDVKM.

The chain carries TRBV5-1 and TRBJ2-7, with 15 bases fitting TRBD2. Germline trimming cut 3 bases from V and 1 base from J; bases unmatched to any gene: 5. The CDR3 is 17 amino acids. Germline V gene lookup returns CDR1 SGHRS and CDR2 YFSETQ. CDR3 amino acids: CASSSGTSGGFSYEQYF. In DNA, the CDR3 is TGCGCCAGCAGCTCCGGGACTAGCGGGGGGTTTTCCTACGAGCAGTACTTC.

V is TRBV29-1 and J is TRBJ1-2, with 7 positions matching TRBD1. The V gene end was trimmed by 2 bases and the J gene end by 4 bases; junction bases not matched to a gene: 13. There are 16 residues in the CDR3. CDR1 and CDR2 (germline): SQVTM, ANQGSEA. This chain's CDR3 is CSVERPTGPEGYGYTF. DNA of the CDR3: TGCAGCGTTGAACGCCCGACAGGGCCCGAGGGCTATGGCTACACCTTC.

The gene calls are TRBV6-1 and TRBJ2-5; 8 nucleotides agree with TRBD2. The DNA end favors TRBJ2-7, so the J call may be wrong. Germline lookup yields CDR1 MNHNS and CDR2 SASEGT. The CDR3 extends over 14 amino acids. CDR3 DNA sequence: TGTGCCAGCAGGAAACTAGCGGACGAGTACGAGCAGTACTTC. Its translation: CASRKLADEYEQYF.

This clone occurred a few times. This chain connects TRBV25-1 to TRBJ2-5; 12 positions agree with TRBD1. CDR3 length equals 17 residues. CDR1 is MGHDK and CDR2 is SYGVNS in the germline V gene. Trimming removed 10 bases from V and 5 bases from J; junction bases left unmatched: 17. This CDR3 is CATQAATGTGGKETQYF. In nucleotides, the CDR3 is TGTGCCACCCAAGCGGCTACCGGGACAGGGGGCAAGGAGACCCAGTACTTC. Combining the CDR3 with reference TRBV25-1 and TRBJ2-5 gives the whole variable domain EADIYQTPRYLVIGTGKKITLECSQTMGHDKMYWYQQDPGMELHLIHYSYGVNSTEKGDLSSESTVSRIRTEHFPLTLESARPSHTSQYLCATQAATGTGGKETQYFGPGTRLLVL.

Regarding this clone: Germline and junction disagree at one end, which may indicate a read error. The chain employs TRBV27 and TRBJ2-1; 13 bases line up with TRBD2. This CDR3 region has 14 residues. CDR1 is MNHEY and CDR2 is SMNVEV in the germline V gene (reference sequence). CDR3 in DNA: TGTGCCAGCAGTTTCCGGACTAGCGGGAGTGAGCAGCTCTTC. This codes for CASSFRTSGSEQLF.

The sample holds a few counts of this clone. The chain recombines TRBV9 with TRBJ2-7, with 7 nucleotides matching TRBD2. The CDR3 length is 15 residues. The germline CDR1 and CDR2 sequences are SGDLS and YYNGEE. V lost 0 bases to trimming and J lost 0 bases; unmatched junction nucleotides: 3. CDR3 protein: CASSVASGPSYEQYF. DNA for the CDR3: TGTGCCAGCAGCGTAGCTAGCGGACCCTCCTACGAGCAGTACTTC.

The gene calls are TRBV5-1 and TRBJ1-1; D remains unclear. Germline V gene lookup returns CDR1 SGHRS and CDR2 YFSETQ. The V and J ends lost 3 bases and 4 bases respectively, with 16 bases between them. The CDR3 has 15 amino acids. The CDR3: CASSSLGGLGTEAFF. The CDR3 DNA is TGCGCCAGCAGCTCACTAGGCGGTTTGGGCACTGAAGCTTTCTTT.

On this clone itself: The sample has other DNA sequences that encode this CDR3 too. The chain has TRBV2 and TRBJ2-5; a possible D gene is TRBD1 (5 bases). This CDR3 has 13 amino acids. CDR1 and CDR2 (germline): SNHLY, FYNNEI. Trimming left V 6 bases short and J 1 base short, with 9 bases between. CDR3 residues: CASRRDSQETQYF. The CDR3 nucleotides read TGTGCCAGCAGAAGAGACAGCCAAGAGACCCAGTACTTC.

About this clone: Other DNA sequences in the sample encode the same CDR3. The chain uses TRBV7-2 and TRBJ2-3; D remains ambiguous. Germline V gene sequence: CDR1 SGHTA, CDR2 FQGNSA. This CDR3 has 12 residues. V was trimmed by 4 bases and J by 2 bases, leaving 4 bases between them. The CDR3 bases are TGTGCCAGCAGCTCCTACACAGATACGCAGTATTTT. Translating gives CASSSYTDTQYF. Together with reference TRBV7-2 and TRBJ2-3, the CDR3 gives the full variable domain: GAGVSQSPSNKVTEKGKDVELRCDPISGHTALYWYRQSLGQGLEFLIYFQGNSAPDKSGLPSDRFSAERTGGSVSTLTIQRTQQEDSAVYLCASSSYTDTQYFGPGTRLTVL.

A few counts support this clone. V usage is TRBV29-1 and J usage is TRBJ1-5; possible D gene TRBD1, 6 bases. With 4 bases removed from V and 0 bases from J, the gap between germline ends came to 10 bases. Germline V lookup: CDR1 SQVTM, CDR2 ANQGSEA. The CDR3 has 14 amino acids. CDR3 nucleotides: TGCAGCGTTGGTACAGGGAATAGCAATCAGCCCCAGCATTTT. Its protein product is CSVGTGNSNQPQHF. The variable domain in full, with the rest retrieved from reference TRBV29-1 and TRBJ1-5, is SAVISQKPSRDICQRGTSLTIQCQVDSQVTMMFWYRQQPGQSLTLIATANQGSEATYESGFVIDKFPISRPNLTFSTLTVSNMSPEDSSIYLCSVGTGNSNQPQHFGDGTRLSIL.

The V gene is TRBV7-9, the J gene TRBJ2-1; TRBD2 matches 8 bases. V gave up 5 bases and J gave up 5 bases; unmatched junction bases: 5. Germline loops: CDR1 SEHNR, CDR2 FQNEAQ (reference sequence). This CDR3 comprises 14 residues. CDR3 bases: TGTGCCAGCAGCATCACTAGCGGTCACAATGAGCAGTTCTTC. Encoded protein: CASSITSGHNEQFF.